This T cell receptor beta chain was sequenced for a study of shared clonotypes between healthy human individuals. Study-wide findings and caveats: Represented diversity (both genetic and exposure-history) was limited by the small number of donors. Compared with clonotypes that all four donors shared, non-shared clonotypes had lower generation probabilities.

Regarding this clone: No antigen is known for it.

The CDR3 sequence is 11 residues long. Germline CDR1 is DFQATT and CDR2 is SNEGSKA (reference sequence). For sorted subsets, roughly 210 ng DNA per replicate equaled approximately 32,000 T cell genomes. Some clones are missing from TCRdb's copy, which holds only in-frame ones; the method was immunoSEQ multiplex PCR. The data hold 1,400,000 or so clones, with 97% to 99% observed a single time. The source is a man younger than 40 in good health. Sequencing was done on a sample of naive CD4+ T cells sorted from blood. Subset described: CD45RA+ positively selected. V gene TRBV20-1 combines with J gene TRBJ2-7; D unclear. The end of the DNA is better explained by TRBJ2-5, so the J call may be wrong. The CDR3 DNA reads TGCAGTACTACAGTCCAAGAGACCCAGTACTTC. Protein product: CSTTVQETQYF.